This entry concerns a single T cell receptor beta chain. This entry belongs to a study of technical replicates of blood from a few donors. Clones were sequenced by immunoSEQ multiplex PCR, and TCRdb holds only the in-frame ones, with some missing. Of tens of thousands of clones in the sample, around 95% were seen once. The CDR3 contains 15 residues. J lost 4 bases, V lost 8 bases, and 7 bases had no gene match. In germline, CDR1 is MDHEN, CDR2 SYDVKM. V usage is TRBV28 and J usage is TRBJ1-5; 11 nucleotides match TRBD1. The sequencing input was T cells isolated from PBMCs. This sequence originates from a human donor in good health. The DNA of the CDR3 is TGTGCCAGCGGACCGGGACAGGGGGATAATCAGCCCCAGCATTTT. Amino acids: CASGPGQGDNQPQHF.